Given below is one T cell receptor beta chain in context. The sample belongs to a study of shared clonotypes between healthy human individuals. Profiling relied on immunoSEQ multiplex PCR, and the TCRdb table lists in-frame clones only, not all of them. In the table there are 1.6 million or so clones, approximately 98.5% of which are singletons. The CDR3 contains 15 residues. Trimming left V 5 bases short and J 3 bases short, with 11 bases between. Germline values: CDR1 MNHEY, CDR2 SVGAGI. The chain is built from TRBV6-5 and TRBJ2-6; the D is unclear. This sequence was found in a man younger than 40 in good health. The material sequenced was naive CD4+ T cells sorted from blood. Subset: CD45RA+ positively selected. DNA of the CDR3: TGTGCCAGCAGTGTTGGGTCCATTGGGGCCAACGTCCTGACTTTC. This sequence encodes CASSVGSIGANVLTF.